This T cell receptor beta chain was captured in a study of cytomegalovirus exposure and HLA in healthy donors. The PCR contained 60 Vbeta and 13 Jbeta primers. Sequencing used immunoSEQ multiplex PCR; TCRdb keeps in-frame clones, though not all of them. Of some 100,000 clones in the sample, 70% to 80% were seen once. Germline CDR1 reads MNHEY; CDR2 reads SMNVEV (reference sequence). Trimming stripped 2 bases from V and 0 bases from J, with 7 bases between. CDR3 size: 14 residues. The clonotype was recovered from a woman aged 18-29 years in good health and CMV-seropositive. What was sequenced was PBMCs. The rearrangement links TRBV27 to TRBJ1-1; maybe TRBD1 (6 bases). The CDR3 nucleotides are TGTGCCAGCAGTTTACAGGGGATGAACACTGAAGCTTTCTTT. Protein: CASSLQGMNTEAFF.